The 20 T cell receptor beta chains given below trace back to one sample, sequenced in a study of blood T cells in healthy people across ages. Combining a sample-barcoded 5' primer with a J-beta primer mix, a second PCR ran for roughly 6 to 12 cycles. TCRdb itself ran the 5' RACE reads through MiXCR, one entry per CDR3 protein. The data contain about 720,000 distinct CDR3 sequences, approximately 21% of them singletons. The sequencing input was blood. The source is a man between 65 and 85 years old in good health.

This clonotype was seen a handful of times. This sequence joins TRBV7-3 and TRBJ2-3; D may be TRBD2 (6 bases). The CDR3 loop spans 15 amino acids. Per germline, CDR1 SGHTA and CDR2 FQGTGA. Trimming took 5 bases from V and 2 from J, leaving 14 bases between them. The CDR3 region has the DNA TGTGCCAGCAGCCTGCCGGGAGCCACCACAGATACGCAGTATTTT. Protein sequence: CASSLPGATTDTQYF. Full variable domain (rest looked up from reference TRBV7-3 and TRBJ2-3): GAGVSQTPSNKVTEKGKYVELRCDPISGHTALYWYRQSLGQGPEFLIYFQGTGAADDSGLPNDRFFAVRPEGSVSTLKIQRTERGDSAVYLCASSLPGATTDTQYFGPGTRLTVL.

The chain has TRBV29-1 and TRBJ2-4; weak D call: TRBD2 (5 bases). Germline V lookup: CDR1 SQVTM, CDR2 ANQGSEA. The CDR3 extends over 15 amino acids. Trimming left V 7 bases short and J 2 bases short, with 18 bases between. The chain's CDR3 is CSGLGSEETKNIQYF. The CDR3, as DNA: TGCAGCGGACTCGGATCGGAGGAGACCAAAAACATTCAGTACTTC. Full variable domain (missing parts from reference TRBV29-1 and TRBJ2-4): SAVISQKPSRDICQRGTSLTIQCQVDSQVTMMFWYRQQPGQSLTLIATANQGSEATYESGFVIDKFPISRPNLTFSTLTVSNMSPEDSSIYLCSGLGSEETKNIQYFGAGTRLSVL.

In its sample, this clonotype was seen many times. CDR3 residues: CASSLQFSYEQYF. As DNA, the CDR3 is TGTGCCAGCAGTCTGCAGTTCTCCTACGAGCAGTACTTC. V and J are TRBV13 and TRBJ2-5; D is unclear. The DNA matches TRBJ2-7 better at its end, which makes the J call doubtful. Germline CDR1 is PRHDT and CDR2 is FYEKMQ (reference sequence). The CDR3 extends over 13 amino acids.

There are a few counts of this clonotype. This chain uses TRBV11-2 with TRBJ1-5, with 9 bases identical to TRBD1. J gave up 5 bases and V 1 base, and 12 bases lay outside the gene matches. The CDR3 has 18 residues. The germline CDR1 and CDR2 sequences are SGHAT and FQNNGV. CDR3 nucleotides: TGTGCCAGCAGCTTAGGACGATTAGGGGGACAGGGAGATCAGCCCCAGCATTTT. This translates into CASSLGRLGGQGDQPQHF.

This chain uses TRBV5-1 with TRBJ2-5; 11 bases agree with TRBD2. CDR3 length equals 18 residues. CDR1 is SGHRS, CDR2 YFSETQ, per germline. V shed 1 base, J shed 2 bases, and the junction held 10 bases outside the gene matches. The CDR3, as DNA: TGCGCCAGCAGCTTGTTGGTAGCGGGGGGGCCTGTACAAGAGACCCAGTACTTC. Translated: CASSLLVAGGPVQETQYF.

A few counts support this clonotype. This rearrangement joins TRBV5-1 to TRBJ1-1, with 9 positions matching TRBD1. After removal of 4 bases from V and 3 bases from J, the junction contained 7 bases not matched to a gene. Germline assignment: CDR1 SGHRS and CDR2 YFSETQ. The length of the CDR3 is 15 residues. The CDR3 reads CASSRYWTGDTEAFF. DNA for the CDR3: TGCGCCAGCAGCCGATATTGGACAGGGGACACTGAAGCTTTCTTT.

The rearrangement joins TRBV7-9 to TRBJ1-1; no reliable D call. The germline V and J ends were trimmed by 4 bases and 3 bases, with 12 bases remaining between them. The CDR3 extends over 14 amino acids. The germline V gene encodes CDR1 SEHNR and CDR2 FQNEAQ (reference sequence). The CDR3 sequence: CASSSQMGHTEAFF. The CDR3 DNA reads as TGTGCCAGCAGCTCTCAGATGGGCCACACTGAAGCTTTCTTT.

This clonotype was detected only a few times. DNA for the CDR3: TGCGCCAGCAGCCCTCTTTCTGCTGCTAACTATGGCTACACCTTC. The encoded protein is CASSPLSAANYGYTF. The chain is built from TRBV5-1 and TRBJ1-2; no clear D. This CDR3 is built from 15 residues. Germline CDR1 and CDR2: SGHRS and YFSETQ. Trimming removed 4 bases from V and 0 bases from J, with 13 bases in between. Supplemented by reference TRBV5-1 and TRBJ1-2, the full variable domain reads KAGVTQTPRYLIKTRGQQVTLSCSPISGHRSVSWYQQTPGQGLQFLFEYFSETQRNKGNFPGRFSGRQFSNSRSEMNVSTLELGDSALYLCASSPLSAANYGYTFGSGTRLTVV.

The J gene is TRBJ1-1, the V gene TRBV12-3 or TRBV12-4; possible D gene TRBD1, 6 bases. The CDR3 is 13 amino acids. Trimming stripped 6 bases from V and 3 bases from J, with 11 bases between. The CDR3 here is CASRGGGYTEAFF. In nucleotides, the CDR3 is TGTGCCAGCAGGGGAGGGGGGTACACTGAAGCTTTCTTT.

This rearrangement joins TRBV4-2 to TRBJ2-1; D assignment may be TRBD1 or TRBD2 (5 bases each). Trimming took 3 bases from V and 6 from J, leaving 24 bases between them. There are 18 residues in the CDR3. The germline CDR1 and CDR2 sequences are LGHNA and YNFKEQ. The CDR3 DNA reads TGTGCCAGCAGCCAGATAGGGTTCTCCGGGACCATTTCCAATGAGCAGTTCTTC. As protein: CASSQIGFSGTISNEQFF.

The V and J genes are TRBV27 and TRBJ1-2; 9 bases agree with TRBD1. The CDR3 is 16 residues long. In germline, CDR1 is MNHEY, CDR2 SMNVEV (reference sequence). Losses at the gene ends were 4 bases for V and 4 bases for J; bases not matched to a gene: 10. CDR3 DNA sequence: TGTGCCAGCAGTTCAACCACAGGGGGCGCGGGCTATGGCTACACCTTC. Its translation is CASSSTTGGAGYGYTF.

This chain uses TRBV28 with TRBJ2-1, with D perhaps given as TRBD1 or TRBD2 (5 bases each). The CDR3 is 15 residues long. Trimming took off 5 bases at V and 5 bases at J, with 16 bases between the two ends. CDR1 MDHEN and CDR2 SYDVKM come from the germline V gene. The CDR3 reads CASSPIGTDNNEQFF. The CDR3 DNA reads as TGTGCCAGCAGTCCGATAGGGACGGATAACAATGAGCAGTTCTTC.

The chain carries TRBV12-3 or TRBV12-4 and TRBJ1-4; a weak D match, TRBD1 (5 bases). V was clipped by 8 bases and J by 7 bases, with 20 bases between them. The CDR3 is 15 amino acids. The CDR3 DNA reads TGTGCCAGCGGAAACAGTTGGGGCGGACTTGAAAAACTGTTTTTT. Protein product: CASGNSWGGLEKLFF.

CDR3 sequence (DNA): TGTGCCAGCAGGACAGGGGGAAAGTCCTACAATGAGCAGTTCTTC. Translation gives CASRTGGKSYNEQFF. V usage is TRBV6-2 or TRBV6-3 and J usage is TRBJ2-1; 9 bases line up with TRBD1. Germline trimming cut 6 bases from V and 1 base from J; bases unmatched to any gene: 4. The CDR3 is 15 residues long. The V gene's germline CDR1 is MNHEY and CDR2 SVGEGT.

This clonotype was observed a few times. The chain links TRBV28 to TRBJ2-7, with no clear D. The V end lost 4 bases, the J end lost 3 bases, and 13 bases lay between the germline ends. This CDR3 is built from 14 residues. Germline V gene data show CDR1 as MDHEN and CDR2 as SYDVKM. CDR3 protein: CASSSPAADYEQYF. The CDR3 nucleotides are TGTGCCAGCAGTTCCCCGGCAGCAGACTACGAGCAGTACTTC.

The J gene is TRBJ2-5, the V gene TRBV20-1, with D hard to call. The DNA end favors TRBJ2-7, so the J call may be wrong. CDR1 and CDR2 from the germline V gene are DFQATT and SNEGSKA (reference sequence). The CDR3 spans 13 residues. The CDR3 DNA reads TGCAGTGCTACCACGGGTGTAAGTTACGAGCAGTACTTC. Amino acid sequence: CSATTGVSYEQYF.

V and J are TRBV7-3 and TRBJ2-5, with D perhaps being TRBD1 or TRBD2 (6 bases each). V gave up 5 bases and J gave up 5 bases, with 18 bases separating them. CDR1 is SGHTA and CDR2 is FQGTGA in the germline V gene. The CDR3 sequence is 15 residues long. The CDR3 spells CASSEQGLAWETQYF. CDR3 DNA: TGTGCCAGCAGCGAACAGGGCCTAGCGTGGGAGACCCAGTACTTC.

The V call is TRBV15, the J call TRBJ2-3; 11 bases are a match to TRBD2. V shed 4 bases and J 4 bases; nucleotides not matched to a gene: 16. Germline V gene sequence: CDR1 LNHNV, CDR2 YYDKDF (reference sequence). The CDR3 spans 19 residues. Here the CDR3 reads CATSILSGGASAVADTQYF. In nucleotides, the CDR3 is TGTGCCACCAGCATACTTAGCGGGGGGGCCTCGGCCGTTGCAGATACGCAGTATTTT.

V gene TRBV6-4 combines with J gene TRBJ1-1; D ambiguous. Per germline, CDR1 MRHNA and CDR2 SNTAGT. The CDR3 contains 13 residues. V lost 2 bases and J lost 4, with 8 bases in between. The CDR3 nucleotides read TGTGCCAGCAGTGACAGAGGGATCACTGAAGCTTTCTTT. This encodes CASSDRGITEAFF.

The CDR3 is CASRLTSGGIYEQYF. The CDR3 nucleotides read TGTGCCAGCAGGCTGACTAGCGGGGGTATCTACGAGCAGTACTTC. V and J are TRBV12-3 or TRBV12-4 and TRBJ2-7; 12 bases line up with TRBD2. V lost 6 bases, J lost 3 bases, and 6 bases stayed unmatched. This CDR3 contains 15 residues.